This TCR beta chain derives from a study of blood T cells in healthy people across ages. Whole-study results and caveats: Because donor CMV status was unknown, expanded clonotype changes were possibly confounded. Getting older went along with TCR beta diversity per million T cells dropping roughly linearly.

A second about 6 to 12 cycle PCR used barcoded and J-beta primers. A template-switch adaptor that had 12 random nucleotides put a tag on each cDNA molecule. TCRdb independently ran MiXCR on the 5' RACE reads; one entry per CDR3 protein. Among 550,000 to 800,000 distinct CDR3 sequences listed, around 32% were seen once. Only a few counts were recorded for this clonotype. Its antigen is currently unknown. The specimen sequenced was blood. The sequence came from a woman aged 80 or over in good health.

CDR3 residues: CSATGAGSASMYNQPQHF. CDR3 nucleotide sequence: TGCAGTGCGACTGGTGCGGGGTCGGCTTCAATGTACAATCAGCCCCAGCATTTT. This chain connects TRBV20-1 to TRBJ1-5; D unresolved. Germline V lookup: CDR1 DFQATT, CDR2 SNEGSKA (reference sequence). Between the trimmed V and J ends, which lost 6 bases and 3 bases, there was a span of 27 bases. The CDR3 has 18 amino acids.